These 30 T cell receptor beta chains originate from one sample sequenced in a study of T cell responses to AZD1222 COVID-19 vaccine. The table came from immunoSEQ multiplex PCR; TCRdb's copy has only in-frame clones and leaves some out. The repertoire holds around 210,000 clones, with about 94% as singletons. Material: peripheral blood, obtained 28 days after the second dose of the MenACWY control vaccine. Source of these receptors: an adult who received the MenACWY meningococcal vaccine as a control.

This clone was detected once. The V call is TRBV7-8, the J call TRBJ1-4; D uncertain. This CDR3 spans 14 amino acids. The V end lost 5 bases, the J end lost 8 bases, and 15 bases lay between the germline ends. Germline assignment: CDR1 SGHVS and CDR2 FQNEAQ. The CDR3: CASSPTRYEEKLFF. Here the CDR3 DNA reads TGTGCCAGCAGCCCTACCCGGTATGAGGAAAAACTGTTTTTT.

V is TRBV6-5 and J is TRBJ1-5; 7 bases match TRBD1. V shed 8 bases, J shed 3 bases, and the junction held 7 bases outside the gene matches. The CDR3 totals 14 residues. In germline, CDR1 is MNHEY, CDR2 SVGAGI. CDR3 protein: CASVPGQLNQPQHF. As DNA, the CDR3 is TGTGCCAGCGTACCGGGACAGCTCAATCAGCCCCAGCATTTT.

The V gene is TRBV5-4, the J gene TRBJ1-1; 7 bases match TRBD1. Germline V gene sequence: CDR1 SGHNT, CDR2 YYREEE (reference sequence). This CDR3 has 14 residues. V lost 4 bases, J lost 8 bases, and 11 bases stayed unmatched. CDR3 protein: CASSPPTGRSEAFF. The CDR3 DNA is TGTGCCAGCAGCCCGCCGACAGGGAGGTCGGAAGCTTTCTTT.

The chain uses TRBV27 and TRBJ2-3; D is uncertain. Trimming took off 4 bases at V and 7 bases at J, with 18 bases between the two ends. Per the germline V gene, CDR1 is MNHEY and CDR2 is SMNVEV (reference sequence). CDR3 size: 15 residues. DNA for the CDR3: TGTGCCAGCAGTTCCCTGCCTTTTGGGCGTCATACGCAGTATTTT. Translated: CASSSLPFGRHTQYF.

The chain is built from TRBV5-1 and TRBJ1-1; 7 nucleotides line up with TRBD1. From germline, CDR1 is SGHRS and CDR2 YFSETQ. Trimming removed 0 bases from V and 3 bases from J; junction bases left unmatched: 8. The CDR3 runs to 16 residues. In DNA form, the CDR3 reads TGCGCCAGCAGCTTGGGGATAGGGACAGAGTACACTGAAGCTTTCTTT. It translates to CASSLGIGTEYTEAFF. The full variable domain, with the rest looked up from reference TRBV5-1 and TRBJ1-1, is KAGVTQTPRYLIKTRGQQVTLSCSPISGHRSVSWYQQTPGQGLQFLFEYFSETQRNKGNFPGRFSGRQFSNSRSEMNVSTLELGDSALYLCASSLGIGTEYTEAFFGQGTRLTVV.

This chain joins TRBV19 and TRBJ2-5; tentatively, D is TRBD2 (6 bases). The germline CDR1 and CDR2 sequences are LNHDA and SQIVND (reference sequence). The CDR3 extends over 14 amino acids. The V and J ends lost 4 bases and 5 bases respectively, with 14 bases between them. The CDR3 nucleotides read TGTGCCAGTAGTACCGCGTGGGCGGGGGAGACCCAGTACTTC. Its protein is CASSTAWAGETQYF. Full variable domain (remainder filled in from reference TRBV19 and TRBJ2-5): DGGITQSPKYLFRKEGQNVTLSCEQNLNHDAMYWYRQDPGQGLRLIYYSQIVNDFQKGDIAEGYSVSREKKESFPLTVTSAQKNPTAFYLCASSTAWAGETQYFGPGTRLLVL.

The rearrangement links TRBV28 to TRBJ2-7; D unresolved. Trimming stripped 4 bases from V and 7 bases from J, with 17 bases between. The germline CDR1 and CDR2 sequences are MDHEN and SYDVKM. The CDR3 consists of 14 residues. The CDR3 is CASSSLSEYGEQYF. The CDR3 region has the DNA TGTGCCAGCAGTTCCCTGTCGGAGTACGGAGAGCAGTACTTC.

The chain joins TRBV14 to TRBJ1-2; 9 bases fit TRBD1. The CDR3 loop spans 15 amino acids. V lost 4 bases, J lost 3 bases, and 6 bases stayed unmatched. Germline V gives CDR1 SGHDN, CDR2 FVKESK. The CDR3 here is CASSRYRGLDYGYTF. CDR3 DNA: TGTGCCAGCAGCCGATACAGGGGGCTCGACTATGGCTACACCTTC. Drawing the rest from reference TRBV14 and TRBJ1-2, the complete variable domain is EAGVTQFPSHSVIEKGQTVTLRCDPISGHDNLYWYRRVMGKEIKFLLHFVKESKQDESGMPNNRFLAERTGGTYSTLKVQPAELEDSGVYFCASSRYRGLDYGYTFGSGTRLTVV.

This chain uses TRBV7-2 with TRBJ1-1; D uncertain. The CDR3 has 12 residues. Trimming took 2 bases from V and 3 from J, leaving 4 bases between them. Germline V gene data show CDR1 as SGHTA and CDR2 as FQGNSA. The CDR3 bases are TGTGCCAGCAGCTTACAGTACACTGAAGCTTTCTTT. Residues: CASSLQYTEAFF. The full variable domain, completed using reference TRBV7-2 and TRBJ1-1, is GAGVSQSPSNKVTEKGKDVELRCDPISGHTALYWYRQSLGQGLEFLIYFQGNSAPDKSGLPSDRFSAERTGGSVSTLTIQRTQQEDSAVYLCASSLQYTEAFFGQGTRLTVV.

This clone was seen once. The genes are TRBV5-1 and TRBJ2-1; D is undetermined. The V gene lost 5 bases and the J gene lost 2 bases, with 14 bases spanning the gap. The length of the CDR3 is 15 residues. Looked up from germline, CDR1 is SGHRS and CDR2 is YFSETQ. CDR3 DNA sequence: TGCGCCAGCAGACACGACGACCTACCCTACAATGAGCAGTTCTTC. Translated, it gives CASRHDDLPYNEQFF.

The V call is TRBV30, the J call TRBJ2-7, with TRBD2 matching 8 bases. Germline-derived CDR1 and CDR2 are GTSNPN and SVGIG (reference sequence). V shed 5 bases and J 7 bases; nucleotides not matched to a gene: 10. This CDR3 contains 13 residues. CDR3 sequence reads: CAWCLSGGGEQYF. CDR3 sequence (DNA): TGTGCCTGGTGTCTAAGCGGGGGTGGAGAGCAGTACTTC. Variable domain in full (rest from reference TRBV30 and TRBJ2-7): SQTIHQWPATLVQPVGSPLSLECTVEGTSNPNLYWYRQAAGRGLQLLFYSVGIGQISSEVPQNLSASRPQDRQFILSSKKLLLSDSGFYLCAWCLSGGGEQYFGPGTRLTVT.

This clone was detected once. The chain combines TRBV7-9 with TRBJ1-3, with no clear D. Trimming removed 3 bases at V and 7 bases at J, with 13 bases between. CDR1 and CDR2 (germline): SEHNR, FQNEAQ (reference sequence). The CDR3 runs 14 residues. CDR3 residues: CASSFLKFGNTIYF. In DNA, the CDR3 is TGTGCCAGCAGCTTCCTGAAGTTCGGGAACACCATATATTTT.

V and J are TRBV5-1 and TRBJ2-1, with 14 bases fitting TRBD2. The germline V gene has CDR1 SGHRS and CDR2 YFSETQ. The CDR3 contains 15 residues. The junction had 6 bases not matched to a gene; V was cut back by 9 bases and J by 4 bases. CDR3 residues: CATGTSGGPYNEQFF. DNA for the CDR3: TGCGCCACCGGGACTAGCGGGGGCCCGTACAATGAGCAGTTCTTC.

V and J are TRBV5-4 and TRBJ2-7; TRBD1 might be the D (5 bases). From germline, CDR1 is SGHNT and CDR2 YYREEE (reference sequence). CDR3 length: 14 residues. V lost 0 bases and J lost 2, with 9 bases in between. The CDR3 here is CASSLDAGTYEQYF. CDR3 coding DNA: TGTGCCAGCAGCTTGGATGCAGGGACCTACGAGCAGTACTTC.

The chain recombines TRBV4-3 with TRBJ2-1; no clear D. The CDR3 is made up of 14 amino acids. The V and J ends lost 0 bases and 6 bases respectively, with 9 bases between them. The germline gives CDR1 LGHNA, CDR2 YSLEER. The DNA of the CDR3 is TGCGCCAGCAGCCAAGATCTGAAGGTCAATGAGCAGTTCTTC. The encoded protein is CASSQDLKVNEQFF.

This clone has only one observation. V gene TRBV19 combines with J gene TRBJ1-1; TRBD1 is a possible D gene (5 bases). In germline, CDR1 is LNHDA, CDR2 SQIVND (reference sequence). The germline V and J ends were trimmed by 1 base and 5 bases, with 14 bases remaining between them. CDR3 length: 15 amino acids. The CDR3 nucleotides are TGTGCCAGTAGTATAGGACGGGGGATGTGGACTGAAGCTTTCTTT. This codes for CASSIGRGMWTEAFF.

The chain uses TRBV19 and TRBJ2-5; D could derive from TRBD1 or TRBD2 (5 bases each). V was trimmed by 3 bases and J by 3 bases, leaving 5 bases between them. The CDR3 is made up of 12 amino acids. Germline V gene data show CDR1 as LNHDA and CDR2 as SQIVND (reference sequence). CDR3 nucleotide sequence: TGTGCCAGTAGTATGGGGGAAGAGACCCAGTACTTC. This sequence encodes CASSMGEETQYF.

The chain carries TRBV9 and TRBJ2-1, with D tentatively TRBD1 (6 bases). V was pared by 3 bases and J by 3 bases, with 13 bases between. The CDR3 runs 15 residues. The germline CDR1 and CDR2 sequences are SGDLS and YYNGEE. In DNA, the CDR3 is TGTGCCAGCAGCGCAATTAGGGACAACTACAATGAGCAGTTCTTC. The encoded protein is CASSAIRDNYNEQFF.

The chain joins TRBV10-2 to TRBJ2-3, with D unresolved. Germline V CDR1 and CDR2: WSHSY, SAAADI. This CDR3 has 15 amino acids. The V gene lost 6 bases and the J gene lost 1 base, with 14 bases spanning the gap. Written as DNA, the CDR3 is TGCGCCAGCAGGGGATGGGCGAAAGGCACAGATACGCAGTATTTT. Amino acids: CASRGWAKGTDTQYF.

The J gene is TRBJ2-7, the V gene TRBV7-9, with a weak D call TRBD2 (7 bases). V gave up 1 base and J gave up 5 bases, with 12 bases separating them. Germline loops: CDR1 SEHNR, CDR2 FQNEAQ (reference sequence). This CDR3 is built from 14 residues. The CDR3 sequence is CASSLDWGGDEQYF. Here the CDR3 DNA reads TGTGCCAGCAGCTTAGATTGGGGGGGCGACGAGCAGTACTTC.

This rearrangement joins TRBV9 to TRBJ2-7, with 7 bases identical to TRBD1. The CDR3 consists of 17 residues. Germline-derived CDR1 and CDR2 are SGDLS and YYNGEE. J gave up 3 bases and V 3 bases, and 15 bases lay outside the gene matches. The CDR3 here is CASSANPRQGLDYEQYF. The CDR3 region has the DNA TGTGCCAGCAGCGCAAATCCTAGACAGGGCTTGGACTACGAGCAGTACTTC. Filled out from reference TRBV9 and TRBJ2-7, the complete variable domain reads DSGVTQTPKHLITATGQRVTLRCSPRSGDLSVYWYQQSLDQGLQFLIQYYNGEERAKGNILERFSAQQFPDLHSELNLSSLELGDSALYFCASSANPRQGLDYEQYFGPGTRLTVT.

This rearrangement joins TRBV29-1 to TRBJ1-1, with D maybe TRBD1 (5 bases). From germline, CDR1 is SQVTM and CDR2 ANQGSEA. The V end lost 4 bases, the J end lost 5 bases, and 14 bases lay between the germline ends. This CDR3 has 13 amino acids. CDR3 nucleotide sequence: TGCAGCGTTGGGGCAGGGTGGGAGACTGAAGCTTTCTTT. As protein: CSVGAGWETEAFF.

This chain connects TRBV10-3 to TRBJ1-1; D unclear. The germline gives CDR1 ENHRY, CDR2 SYGVKD. The length of the CDR3 is 11 residues. The V and J ends lost 10 bases and 2 bases respectively, with 8 bases between them. This chain's CDR3 is CATESNTEAFF. The CDR3, as DNA: TGTGCCACCGAGAGTAACACTGAAGCTTTCTTT.

V and J are TRBV19 and TRBJ1-5, with D possibly matching TRBD1 (6 bases). Germline loops: CDR1 LNHDA, CDR2 SQIVND (reference sequence). V lost 3 bases to trimming and J lost 0 bases, with 12 bases between them. This CDR3 region has 16 residues. The chain's CDR3 is CASSIEQGSSNQPQHF. The CDR3 DNA reads TGTGCCAGTAGTATCGAACAGGGCAGTAGCAATCAGCCCCAGCATTTT.

The chain employs TRBV28 and TRBJ2-1; D possibly corresponds to TRBD1 (6 bases). V was pared by 4 bases and J by 5 bases, with 15 bases between. This CDR3 comprises 15 residues. The V gene's germline CDR1 is MDHEN and CDR2 SYDVKM. CDR3 nucleotide sequence: TGTGCCAGCAGTTGGGGGCCTCCTACCCACAATGAGCAGTTCTTC. Translation gives CASSWGPPTHNEQFF.

The chain is built from TRBV7-2 and TRBJ2-2, with D perhaps matching TRBD2 (5 bases). This CDR3 is built from 15 residues. V was clipped by 6 bases and J by 6 bases, with 17 bases between them. In germline, CDR1 is SGHTA, CDR2 FQGNSA. CDR3 nucleotide sequence: TGTGCCAGCAGACCCCGGCGGGTCTTAGCCGGGGAGCTGTTTTTT. Translation gives CASRPRRVLAGELFF.

The V gene is TRBV6-1, the J gene TRBJ1-2; D is unresolved. Germline CDR1 and CDR2: MNHNS and SASEGT. The CDR3 covers 13 residues. V shed 6 bases and J shed 8 bases, with 16 bases lying between them. CDR3 DNA: TGTGCCAGCAGCAAAACCCCCGTGAACGGCTACACCTTC. Translated: CASSKTPVNGYTF.

V and J are TRBV10-3 and TRBJ2-7; D possibly corresponds to TRBD1 (5 bases). The V end lost 6 bases, the J end lost 2 bases, and 8 bases lay between the germline ends. The CDR3 runs 12 residues. Germline V gives CDR1 ENHRY, CDR2 SYGVKD. The CDR3 nucleotides read TGTGCCATCAGAGGGGTTGCCTACGAGCAGTACTTC. Protein sequence: CAIRGVAYEQYF.

The rearrangement joins TRBV11-3 to TRBJ1-1; D ambiguous. Germline loops: CDR1 SGHNT, CDR2 YENEEA. V lost 9 bases, J lost 3 bases, and 17 bases lay in between. The CDR3 runs to 14 residues. CDR3: CASSSAGSDTEAFF. CDR3 sequence (DNA): TGTGCCAGTTCTTCAGCGGGTTCGGACACTGAAGCTTTCTTT.

The chain uses TRBV27 and TRBJ1-5; 7 bases map to TRBD1. CDR1 MNHEY and CDR2 SMNVEV come from the germline V gene (reference sequence). The junction had 16 bases not matched to a gene; V was cut back by 5 bases and J by 0 bases. The CDR3 sequence is 19 residues long. The CDR3 loop reads CASSTRDRAPGDSNQPQHF. In DNA, the CDR3 is TGTGCCAGCAGTACCCGGGACAGAGCCCCGGGGGATAGCAATCAGCCCCAGCATTTT.